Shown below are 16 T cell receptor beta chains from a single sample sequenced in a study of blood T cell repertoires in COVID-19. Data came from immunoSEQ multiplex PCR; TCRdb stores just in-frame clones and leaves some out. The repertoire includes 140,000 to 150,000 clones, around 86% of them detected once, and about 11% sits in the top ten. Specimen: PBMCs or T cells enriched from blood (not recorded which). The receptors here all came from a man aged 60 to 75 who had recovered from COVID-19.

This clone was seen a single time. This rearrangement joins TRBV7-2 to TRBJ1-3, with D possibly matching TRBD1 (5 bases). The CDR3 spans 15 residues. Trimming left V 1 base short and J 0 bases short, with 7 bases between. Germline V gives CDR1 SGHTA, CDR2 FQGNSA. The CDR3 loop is CASSLGQISGNTIYF. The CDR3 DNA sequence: TGTGCCAGCAGCTTAGGACAGATCTCTGGAAACACCATATATTTT.

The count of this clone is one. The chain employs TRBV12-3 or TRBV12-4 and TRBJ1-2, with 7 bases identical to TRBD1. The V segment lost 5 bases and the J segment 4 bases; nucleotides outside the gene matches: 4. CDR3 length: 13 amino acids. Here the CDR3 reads CASSPDRTYGYTF. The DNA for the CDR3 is TGTGCCAGCAGTCCGGACAGGACCTATGGCTACACCTTC.

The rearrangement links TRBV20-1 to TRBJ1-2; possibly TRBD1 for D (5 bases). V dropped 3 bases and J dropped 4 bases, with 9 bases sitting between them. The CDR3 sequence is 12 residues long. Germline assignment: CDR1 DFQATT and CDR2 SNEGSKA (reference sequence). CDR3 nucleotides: TGCAGTGCTAGTGGGGCGGGCTATGGCTACACCTTC. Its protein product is CSASGAGYGYTF.

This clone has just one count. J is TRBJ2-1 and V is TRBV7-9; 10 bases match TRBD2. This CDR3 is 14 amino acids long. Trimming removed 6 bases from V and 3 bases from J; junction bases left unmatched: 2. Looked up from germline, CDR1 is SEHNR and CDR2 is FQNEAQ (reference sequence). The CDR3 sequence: CASRGLAHYNEQFF. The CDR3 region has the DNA TGTGCCAGCAGGGGACTAGCGCACTACAATGAGCAGTTCTTC. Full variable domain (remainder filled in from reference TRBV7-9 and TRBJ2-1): DTGVSQNPRHKITKRGQNVTFRCDPISEHNRLYWYRQTLGQGPEFLTYFQNEAQLEKSRLLSDRFSAERPKGSFSTLEIQRTEQGDSAMYLCASRGLAHYNEQFFGPGTRLTVL.

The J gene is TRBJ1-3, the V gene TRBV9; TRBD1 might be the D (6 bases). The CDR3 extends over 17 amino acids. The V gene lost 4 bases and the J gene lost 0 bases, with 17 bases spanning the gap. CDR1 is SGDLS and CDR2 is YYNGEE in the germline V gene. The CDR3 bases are TGTGCCAGCAGCCCACCGACAGGCTCTAACTCTGGAAACACCATATATTTT. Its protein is CASSPPTGSNSGNTIYF.

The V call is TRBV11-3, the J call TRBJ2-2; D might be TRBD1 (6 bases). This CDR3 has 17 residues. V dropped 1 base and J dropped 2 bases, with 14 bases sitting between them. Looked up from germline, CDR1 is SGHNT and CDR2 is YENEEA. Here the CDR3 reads CASSLGLTGQNTGELFF. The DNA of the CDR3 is TGTGCCAGCAGCTTAGGCCTTACGGGACAAAACACCGGGGAGCTGTTTTTT.

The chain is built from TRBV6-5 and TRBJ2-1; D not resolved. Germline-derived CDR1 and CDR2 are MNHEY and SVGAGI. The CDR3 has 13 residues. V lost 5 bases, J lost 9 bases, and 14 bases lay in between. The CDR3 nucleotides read TGTGCCAGCAGTCTGTTAGATAAAAGTGAGCAGTTCTTC. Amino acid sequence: CASSLLDKSEQFF.

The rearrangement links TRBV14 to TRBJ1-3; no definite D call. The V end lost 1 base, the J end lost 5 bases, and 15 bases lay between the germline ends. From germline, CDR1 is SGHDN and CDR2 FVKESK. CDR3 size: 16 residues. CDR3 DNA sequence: TGTGCCAGCAGCCAAGCGGCGGAATCACGTCGAAACACCATATATTTT. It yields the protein CASSQAAESRRNTIYF.

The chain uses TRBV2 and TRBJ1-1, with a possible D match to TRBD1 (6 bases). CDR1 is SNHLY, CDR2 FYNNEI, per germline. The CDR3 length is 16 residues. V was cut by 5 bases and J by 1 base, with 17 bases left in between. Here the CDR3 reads CASSSNLIQGNTEAFF. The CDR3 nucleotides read TGTGCCAGCAGTTCCAATCTCATACAGGGGAACACTGAAGCTTTCTTT.

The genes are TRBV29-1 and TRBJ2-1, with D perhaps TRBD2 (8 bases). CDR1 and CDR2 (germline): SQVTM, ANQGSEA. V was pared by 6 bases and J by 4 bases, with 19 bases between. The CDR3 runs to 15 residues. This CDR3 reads CSVQGGAGVYNEQFF. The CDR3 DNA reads TGCAGCGTCCAGGGGGGAGCGGGGGTGTACAATGAGCAGTTCTTC.

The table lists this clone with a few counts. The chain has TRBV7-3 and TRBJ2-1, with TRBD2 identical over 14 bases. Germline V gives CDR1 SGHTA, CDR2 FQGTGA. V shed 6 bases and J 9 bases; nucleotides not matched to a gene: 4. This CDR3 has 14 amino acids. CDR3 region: CASRGLAGEGEQFF. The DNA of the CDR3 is TGTGCCAGCAGGGGACTAGCGGGAGAAGGTGAGCAGTTCTTC.

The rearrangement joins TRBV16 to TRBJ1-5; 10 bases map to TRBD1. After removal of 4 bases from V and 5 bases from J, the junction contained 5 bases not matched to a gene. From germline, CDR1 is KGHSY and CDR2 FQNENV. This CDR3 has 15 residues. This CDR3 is CASSRSGTGDQPQHF. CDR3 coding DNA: TGTGCCAGCAGCCGGTCCGGGACAGGGGATCAGCCCCAGCATTTT.

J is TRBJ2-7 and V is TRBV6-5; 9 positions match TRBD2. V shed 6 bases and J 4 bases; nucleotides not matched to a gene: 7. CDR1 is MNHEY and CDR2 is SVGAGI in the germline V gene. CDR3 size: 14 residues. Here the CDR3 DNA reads TGTGCCAGCAGCTCCCTAGCGGGGTGGTACGAGCAGTACTTC. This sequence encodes CASSSLAGWYEQYF.

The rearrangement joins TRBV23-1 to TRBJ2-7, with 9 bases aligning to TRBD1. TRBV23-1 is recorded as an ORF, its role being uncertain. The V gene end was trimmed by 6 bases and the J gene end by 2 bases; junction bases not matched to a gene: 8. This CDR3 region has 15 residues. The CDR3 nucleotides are TGCGCCAGCAGCAGAAGGGACAGGGATACCTACGAGCAGTACTTC. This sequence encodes CASSRRDRDTYEQYF.

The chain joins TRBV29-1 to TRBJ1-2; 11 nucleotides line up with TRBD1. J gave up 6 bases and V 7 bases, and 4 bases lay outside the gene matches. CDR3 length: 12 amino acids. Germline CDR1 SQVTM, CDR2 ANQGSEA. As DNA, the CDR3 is TGCAGCGGGGCGGGACAGGGGGATGGCTACACCTTC. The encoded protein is CSGAGQGDGYTF.

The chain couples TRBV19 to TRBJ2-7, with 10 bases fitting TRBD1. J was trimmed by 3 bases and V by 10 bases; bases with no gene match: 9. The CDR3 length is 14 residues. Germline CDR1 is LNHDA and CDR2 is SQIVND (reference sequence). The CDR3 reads CATNPGQGYYEQYF. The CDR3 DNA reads TGTGCCACCAATCCGGGACAGGGGTACTACGAGCAGTACTTC.